This TCR beta chain was documented in a study of neurological immune-mediated disorders. In the case of this clonotype: Its antigen is currently unknown.

Study results and caveats: Across subjects, no CDR3 amino acid sequence appeared in expanded clones of more than one subject, a finding that suggested private repertoires in all groups. Phylogenetic grouping put 18 of 34 multiple sclerosis patients' repertoires into one related-CDR3 cluster, a possible signature.

The authors made cDNA by 5'RACE with 10-nucleotide random UMIs. One entry per CDR3 protein, called by TCRdb with MiXCR from the 5' RACE reads. The sample lists 42,000 or so distinct CDR3 sequences, approximately 2.4% occurring once. Unsorted libraries used 2 million PBMCs kept at -80 degrees C. With V trimmed by 6 bases and J by 6 bases, 0 bases remained unmatched. The CDR3 covers 13 residues. The clonotype originates from a man aged 25-40 years with multiple sclerosis. The genes are TRBV12-3 or TRBV12-4 and TRBJ2-1; TRBD2 matches 12 bases. Input material: PBMCs. This chain's CDR3 is CASRTSGSNEQFF. The DNA of the CDR3 is TGTGCCAGCAGGACTAGCGGGAGCAATGAGCAGTTCTTC.